This T cell receptor (beta chain) was captured by sequencing in a study of PD-1 blockade in mismatch repair-deficient tumors (dated 2017 in TCRdb). About the investigation overall: Between late 2013 and September 2016, the trial enrolled roughly 85 consecutive patients with approximately 13 mismatch repair-deficient cancer types, every one of whom had been previously treated and was progressing. Tumor-associated T cell clones were tracked in the peripheral blood of patients responding to PD-1 blockade by deep sequencing of TCR CDR3 regions. General study outcomes and caveats: After pembrolizumab, tumor-resident clones, which were often undetectable in blood before treatment, expanded rapidly and then contracted, generally ahead of radiologic responses.

The receptor library was made with the immunoSEQ multiplex PCR assay. The source is immuneACCESS, and TCRdb retained only in-frame sequences with V and J called. Part of the clones is not carried over; for the studies checked, unresolved V genes explain less than half of this, and the remainder is unexplained. In all, the sample holds some 130,000 clones, and roughly 90% of those were seen once. The ten largest account for approximately 12% of the sample. Remarks on this clone: This receptor's antigen is unknown. The sample holds no much larger clone one base away, and base qualities are not on file.

The CDR3 runs 11 amino acids, cysteine and phenylalanine included. Solely the CDR3 DNA is kept, with 33 bases framed from the first base. From a lookup of the germline V gene (reference sequence), CDR1 and CDR2 are MNHEY and SMNVEV. Trimming removed 4 bases from V and 5 bases from J, leaving 6 bases between the germline ends. For every enrolled patient, mismatch repair deficiency was confirmed by either polymerase chain reaction or immunohistochemistry. TCR sequencing was carried out for three patients who responded to pembrolizumab therapy. The phase II trial prospectively evaluated PD-1 blockade with pembrolizumab in advanced mismatch repair-deficient cancers, independent of tissue of origin. Peripheral blood T cell samples were collected serially, before PD-1 blockade began and at several time points afterward. The timing of each blood sample was reported as weeks after the first dose of pembrolizumab.

This specimen consisted of peripheral blood, obtained 70 to 72 weeks after starting pembrolizumab. The rearranged chain carries TRBV27 and TRBJ2-7, with no confidently assigned D gene. The source of this sequence is an adult with mismatch repair-deficient cancer. The DNA is as follows: TGTGCCAGCAGTTCCGGTCACGAGCAGTACTTC. The resulting protein is CASSSGHEQYF.